A single sample is the source of the 24 T cell receptor beta chains below, sequenced in a study of graft-versus-host responses after intestinal transplantation. Their cognate antigens are unknown. Clones were read by immunoSEQ multiplex PCR, and TCRdb kept only the in-frame ones, dropping some. This table holds about 81,000 clones, about 89% found once. The specimen comprised unstimulated CD4+ T cells sorted from spleen or lymph node cells, sampled before intestinal transplant. The receptors come from a human donor who received an intestinal transplant.

Only one count was recorded for this clone. The J gene is TRBJ2-1, the V gene TRBV7-6; 12 positions match TRBD1. Germline CDR1 SGHVS, CDR2 FNYEAQ. This CDR3 has 15 amino acids. J gave up 6 bases and V 2 bases, and 2 bases lay outside the gene matches. The CDR3 is CASSLLGQGANEQFF. CDR3 nucleotide sequence: TGTGCCAGCAGCTTATTGGGACAGGGGGCCAATGAGCAGTTCTTC.

The chain carries TRBV7-2 and TRBJ2-7; D is unclear. The germline V gene has CDR1 SGHTA and CDR2 FQGNSA. Trimming stripped 1 base from V and 5 bases from J, with 12 bases between. The CDR3 runs 14 residues. The CDR3 DNA sequence: TGTGCCAGCAGCTTAGTCGCACGAGCCCACGAGCAGTACTTC. Residues: CASSLVARAHEQYF. The full variable domain, its missing parts supplied by reference TRBV7-2 and TRBJ2-7, is GAGVSQSPSNKVTEKGKDVELRCDPISGHTALYWYRQSLGQGLEFLIYFQGNSAPDKSGLPSDRFSAERTGGSVSTLTIQRTQQEDSAVYLCASSLVARAHEQYFGPGTRLTVT.

The chain employs TRBV28 and TRBJ2-7; D is perhaps TRBD2 (6 bases). V dropped 5 bases and J dropped 6 bases, with 20 bases sitting between them. This CDR3 has 15 amino acids. Germline CDR1 and CDR2: MDHEN and SYDVKM. This chain's CDR3 is CASSTTRRVRGEQYF. CDR3 nucleotide sequence: TGTGCCAGCAGTACCACGAGGAGGGTGCGGGGCGAGCAGTACTTC.

This clone has a single count. The chain recombines TRBV28 with TRBJ1-2; possible D gene TRBD1, 5 bases. The germline CDR1 and CDR2 sequences are MDHEN and SYDVKM. The V end lost 2 bases, the J end lost 0 bases, and 10 bases lay between the germline ends. This CDR3 region has 15 residues. This CDR3 reads CASSLGGTANYGYTF. CDR3 nucleotide sequence: TGTGCCAGCAGTTTAGGCGGGACGGCTAACTATGGCTACACCTTC.

The V and J genes are TRBV20-1 and TRBJ2-5; D may be TRBD2 (5 bases). CDR3 length equals 10 residues. Germline lookup yields CDR1 DFQATT and CDR2 SNEGSKA (reference sequence). The V and J ends lost 6 bases and 3 bases respectively, with 5 bases between them. CDR3 sequence: CSAEEETQYF. As DNA, the CDR3 is TGCAGTGCGGAGGAAGAGACCCAGTACTTC.

This chain uses TRBV27 with TRBJ1-1, with 7 bases aligning to TRBD1. Trimming at V came to 4 bases and at J to 5 bases, leaving 19 bases not matched to a gene. Germline-derived CDR1 and CDR2 are MNHEY and SMNVEV (reference sequence). The CDR3 runs to 18 residues. The CDR3 region is CASSSHWVRQGGLTEAFF. CDR3 DNA: TGTGCCAGCAGTTCCCATTGGGTCAGACAGGGAGGTTTGACTGAAGCTTTCTTT.

V and J are TRBV2 and TRBJ1-3; 7 bases are a match to TRBD1. Losses at the gene ends were 5 bases for V and 4 bases for J; bases not matched to a gene: 11. The CDR3 runs to 16 residues. Per germline, CDR1 SNHLY and CDR2 FYNNEI. This CDR3 is CASSTGGQRMGNTIYF. CDR3 in DNA: TGTGCCAGCAGTACCGGGGGACAGAGGATGGGAAACACCATATATTTT. Full variable domain (remainder filled in from reference TRBV2 and TRBJ1-3): EPEVTQTPSHQVTQMGQEVILRCVPISNHLYFYWYRQILGQKVEFLVSFYNNEISEKSEIFDDQFSVERPDGSNFTLKIRSTKLEDSAMYFCASSTGGQRMGNTIYFGEGSWLTVV.

The V call is TRBV29-1, the J call TRBJ2-5, with TRBD2 identical over 10 bases. The CDR3 consists of 15 residues. Losses at the gene ends were 7 bases for V and 5 bases for J; bases not matched to a gene: 13. Germline CDR1 and CDR2: SQVTM and ANQGSEA. The CDR3 bases are TGCAGCGCCGGGAGGGGGACTAGCGACAGGGAGACCCAGTACTTC. Its protein product is CSAGRGTSDRETQYF.

The chain links TRBV7-2 to TRBJ2-5; TRBD2 matches 8 bases. The CDR3 runs to 15 residues. The germline V gene has CDR1 SGHTA and CDR2 FQGNSA. V shed 5 bases and J 5 bases; nucleotides not matched to a gene: 10. CDR3 residues: CASSPRGAVGETQYF. CDR3 coding DNA: TGTGCCAGCAGCCCGCGGGGGGCCGTGGGGGAGACCCAGTACTTC.

This clone appeared a few times. The chain has TRBV6-1 and TRBJ2-3; possible D gene TRBD2, 6 bases. V was cut by 6 bases and J by 6 bases, with 10 bases left in between. In germline, CDR1 is MNHNS, CDR2 SASEGT. This CDR3 spans 12 amino acids. The DNA for the CDR3 is TGTGCCAGCAGACGACTAGGGGATACGCAGTATTTT. Translating it yields CASRRLGDTQYF.

The V gene is TRBV27, the J gene TRBJ2-1; a possible D gene is TRBD1 (6 bases). The CDR3 is 13 residues long. Between the trimmed V and J ends, which lost 3 bases and 6 bases, there was a span of 9 bases. The germline V gene has CDR1 MNHEY and CDR2 SMNVEV (reference sequence). The CDR3: CASSFYRVNEQFF. The CDR3 DNA reads as TGTGCCAGCAGTTTTTACAGGGTCAATGAGCAGTTCTTC.

The chain is built from TRBV28 and TRBJ1-5, with 9 bases lining up with TRBD1. The CDR3 length is 13 residues. Per the germline V gene, CDR1 is MDHEN and CDR2 is SYDVKM. The CDR3 DNA is TGTGCGTCGTCCGGGACAGGGTTCAAGCCCCAGCATTTT. This translates into CASSGTGFKPQHF. Drawing the rest from reference TRBV28 and TRBJ1-5, the complete variable domain is DVKVTQSSRYLVKRTGEKVFLECVQDMDHENMFWYRQDPGLGLRLIYFSYDVKMKEKGDIPEGYSVSREKKERFSLILESASTNQTSMYLCASSGTGFKPQHFGDGTRLSIL.

This clone was recorded a few times. The V call is TRBV7-6, the J call TRBJ2-1; 9 bases agree with TRBD2. Germline CDR1 is SGHVS and CDR2 is FNYEAQ. The V gene end was trimmed by 4 bases and the J gene end by 6 bases; junction bases not matched to a gene: 7. The length of the CDR3 is 15 residues. Here the CDR3 DNA reads TGTGCCAGCAGCTCCGTTGCGGGAGGGCGCAATGAGCAGTTCTTC. This sequence encodes CASSSVAGGRNEQFF. The full variable domain, rest sourced from reference TRBV7-6 and TRBJ2-1, is GAGVSQSPRYKVTKRGQDVALRCDPISGHVSLYWYRQALGQGPEFLTYFNYEAQQDKSGLPNDRFSAERPEGSISTLTIQRTEQRDSAMYRCASSSVAGGRNEQFFGPGTRLTVL.

About this clone: At one end, the junction sequence differs from germline, possibly due to a read error. The V and J genes are TRBV20-1 and TRBJ2-1; 7 positions match TRBD2. CDR1 is DFQATT, CDR2 SNEGSKA, per germline (reference sequence). This CDR3 is 11 amino acids long. This CDR3 is CSARVPAGEVF. CDR3 nucleotides: TGCAGTGCTAGGGTGCCGGCGGGGGAGGTCTTC.

The V gene is TRBV19, the J gene TRBJ1-2; perhaps TRBD1 as D (5 bases). Trimming took off 1 base at V and 4 bases at J, with 13 bases between the two ends. The CDR3 covers 15 residues. Germline CDR1 is LNHDA and CDR2 is SQIVND (reference sequence). The CDR3 is CASSIVKGLGYGYTF. CDR3 DNA: TGTGCCAGTAGTATAGTCAAGGGGCTTGGCTATGGCTACACCTTC.

The chain couples TRBV30 to TRBJ1-1; D might be TRBD1 (5 bases). Trimming cost V 4 bases and J 3 bases, with 21 bases left between them. The CDR3 loop spans 16 amino acids. Germline loops: CDR1 GTSNPN, CDR2 SVGIG (reference sequence). DNA of the CDR3: TGTGCCTGGATACGGGGGAGGGTGTTTTCGGACACTGAAGCTTTCTTT. The encoded protein is CAWIRGRVFSDTEAFF.

The CDR3, as DNA: TGTGCCAGCAGTCTACAGGGGCCCACCAACTATGGCTACACCTTC. Protein sequence: CASSLQGPTNYGYTF. This sequence joins TRBV27 and TRBJ1-2; 7 bases fit TRBD1. Germline CDR1 reads MNHEY; CDR2 reads SMNVEV (reference sequence). V was clipped by 5 bases and J by 2 bases; unmatched bases: 8. CDR3 length: 15 residues.

The sample holds a few counts of this clone. The rearrangement links TRBV6-6 to TRBJ1-6, with D maybe TRBD1 (6 bases). Germline V gene data show CDR1 as MNHNY and CDR2 as SVGAGI (reference sequence). This CDR3 is 14 amino acids long. V was pared by 7 bases and J by 5 bases, with 12 bases between. The DNA for the CDR3 is TGTGCCAGCAATGGACAGTCTGATAATTCACCCCTCCACTTT. This translates into CASNGQSDNSPLHF.

This clone has only one observation. This chain uses TRBV7-2 with TRBJ2-7, with 8 bases lining up with TRBD2. V was pared by 0 bases and J by 2 bases, with 6 bases of the junction left unmatched. The CDR3 length is 16 residues. CDR1 and CDR2 (germline): SGHTA, FQGNSA. CDR3 sequence (DNA): TGTGCCAGCAGCTTAGCAGCGACTAGCGTAACCTACGAGCAGTACTTC. This encodes CASSLAATSVTYEQYF.

As for this clone: The junction departs from germline at one end; a sequencing error may be responsible. The chain uses TRBV2 and TRBJ2-2, with 15 bases aligning to TRBD2. Germline V gives CDR1 SNHLY, CDR2 FYNNEI. CDR3 size: 19 residues. Here the CDR3 reads CASTESGGLAGGGTGELFF. CDR3 bases: TGTGCCAGCACTGAATCCGGGGGACTAGCGGGAGGAGGGACCGGGGAGCTGTTTTTT.

The chain has TRBV30 and TRBJ1-2; 10 bases map to TRBD1. Per germline, CDR1 GTSNPN and CDR2 SVGIG (reference sequence). The CDR3 extends over 15 amino acids. Losses at the gene ends were 3 bases for V and 8 bases for J; bases not matched to a gene: 12. The CDR3 reads CAWSPNLGQGSGYTF. Here the CDR3 DNA reads TGTGCCTGGAGCCCCAACTTGGGACAGGGGAGCGGCTACACCTTC.

The chain couples TRBV5-4 to TRBJ2-3; TRBD2 might be the D (6 bases). With 4 bases removed from V and 0 bases from J, the gap between germline ends came to 12 bases. CDR1 and CDR2 (germline): SGHNT, YYREEE (reference sequence). The length of the CDR3 is 15 residues. CDR3 residues: CASSGGLTSTDTQYF. In DNA form, the CDR3 reads TGTGCCAGCAGCGGGGGACTCACTAGCACAGATACGCAGTATTTT.

This rearrangement joins TRBV19 to TRBJ1-5; the D is unclear. The V end lost 5 bases, the J end lost 6 bases, and 20 bases lay between the germline ends. The CDR3 is 16 residues long. Germline lookup yields CDR1 LNHDA and CDR2 SQIVND (reference sequence). For the CDR3, the DNA is TGTGCCAGTAGTCCCTGGGCGATCACCAAGAGTCAGCCCCAGCATTTT. Residues: CASSPWAITKSQPQHF. Together with reference TRBV19 and TRBJ1-5, the CDR3 gives the full variable domain: DGGITQSPKYLFRKEGQNVTLSCEQNLNHDAMYWYRQDPGQGLRLIYYSQIVNDFQKGDIAEGYSVSREKKESFPLTVTSAQKNPTAFYLCASSPWAITKSQPQHFGDGTRLSIL.

The V gene is TRBV27, the J gene TRBJ2-7; 7 nucleotides align to TRBD2. V was clipped by 4 bases and J by 2 bases; unmatched bases: 2. CDR1 and CDR2 from the germline V gene are MNHEY and SMNVEV (reference sequence). There are 13 residues in the CDR3. For the CDR3, the DNA is TGTGCCAGCAGTTGGGGGGGGACCTACGAGCAGTACTTC. Translated, it gives CASSWGGTYEQYF.